This note documents a single TCR beta chain sequence. The data stem from a study of blood T cell repertoires in COVID-19. The overall study: Italy, Spain and the United States were the sources of the convalescent and acute COVID-19 samples.

Authors' methods: Estimated nucleated cell counts came from reference gene primer amplification. TCRdb keeps only in-frame clones here, not all; method: immunoSEQ multiplex PCR. V and J calls and clone size come straight from that table; D and trimming were deduced from the DNA. The profile shows 300,000 to 350,000 clones, roughly 90% of them singletons. The V and J ends lost 0 bases and 4 bases, in that order; junction bases with no gene match: 2. Germline V lookup: CDR1 MNHEY, CDR2 SVGEGT. The length of the CDR3 is 15 residues. Sequencing input: peripheral blood. The clonotype comes from a young woman with COVID-19, enrolled during active disease. V gene TRBV6-2 or TRBV6-3 combines with J gene TRBJ2-2; 7 nucleotides agree with TRBD2. The CDR3 region is CASSYSASGTGELFF. CDR3 bases: TGTGCCAGCAGTTACTCGGCTAGCGGCACCGGGGAGCTGTTTTTT.